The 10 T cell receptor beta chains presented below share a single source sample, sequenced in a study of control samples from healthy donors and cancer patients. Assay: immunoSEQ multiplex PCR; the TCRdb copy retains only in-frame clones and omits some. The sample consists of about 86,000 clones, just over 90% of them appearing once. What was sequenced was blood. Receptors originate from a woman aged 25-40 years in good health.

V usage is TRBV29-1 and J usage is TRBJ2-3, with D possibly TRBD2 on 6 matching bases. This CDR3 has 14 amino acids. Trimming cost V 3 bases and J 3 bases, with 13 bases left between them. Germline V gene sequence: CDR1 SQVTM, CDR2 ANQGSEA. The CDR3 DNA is TGCAGCGTTGACTCCACCGGGGGTACAGATACGCAGTATTTT. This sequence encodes CSVDSTGGTDTQYF.

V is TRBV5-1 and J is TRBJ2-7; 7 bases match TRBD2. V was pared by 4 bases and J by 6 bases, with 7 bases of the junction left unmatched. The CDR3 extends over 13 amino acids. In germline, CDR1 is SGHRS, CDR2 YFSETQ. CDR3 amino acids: CASSPSGAGEQYF. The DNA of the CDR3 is TGCGCCAGCAGCCCTAGCGGAGCTGGCGAGCAGTACTTC. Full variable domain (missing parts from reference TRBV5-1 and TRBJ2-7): KAGVTQTPRYLIKTRGQQVTLSCSPISGHRSVSWYQQTPGQGLQFLFEYFSETQRNKGNFPGRFSGRQFSNSRSEMNVSTLELGDSALYLCASSPSGAGEQYFGPGTRLTVT.

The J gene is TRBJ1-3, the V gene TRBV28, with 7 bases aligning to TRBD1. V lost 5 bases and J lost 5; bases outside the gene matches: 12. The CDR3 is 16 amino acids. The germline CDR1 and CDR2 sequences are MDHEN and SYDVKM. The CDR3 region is CASSANTGVIRNTIYF. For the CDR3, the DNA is TGTGCCAGCAGTGCAAATACAGGGGTAATAAGAAACACCATATATTTT.

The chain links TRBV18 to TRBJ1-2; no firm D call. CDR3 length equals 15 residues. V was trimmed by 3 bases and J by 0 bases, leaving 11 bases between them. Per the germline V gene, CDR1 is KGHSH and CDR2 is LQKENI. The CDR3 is CASSPGRAANYGYTF. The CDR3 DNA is TGTGCCAGCTCACCTGGACGGGCAGCTAACTATGGCTACACCTTC.

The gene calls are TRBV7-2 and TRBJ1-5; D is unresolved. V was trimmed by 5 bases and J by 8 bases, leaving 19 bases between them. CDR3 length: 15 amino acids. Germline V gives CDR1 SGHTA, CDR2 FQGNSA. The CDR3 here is CASSPYISREKPQHF. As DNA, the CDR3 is TGTGCCAGCAGCCCCTATATTTCCAGAGAGAAGCCCCAGCATTTT.

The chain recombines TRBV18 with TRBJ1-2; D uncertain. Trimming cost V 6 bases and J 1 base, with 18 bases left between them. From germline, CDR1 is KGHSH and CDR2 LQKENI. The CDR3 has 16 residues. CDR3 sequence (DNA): TGTGCCAGCTCTCCATCTCAGAATGACCTTAACTATGGCTACACCTTC. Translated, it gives CASSPSQNDLNYGYTF.

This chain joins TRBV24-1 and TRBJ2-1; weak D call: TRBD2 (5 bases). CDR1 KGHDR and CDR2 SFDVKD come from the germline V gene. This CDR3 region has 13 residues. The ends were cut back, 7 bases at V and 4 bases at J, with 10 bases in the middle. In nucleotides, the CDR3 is TGTGCCACCAGCGACTACCAATACAATGAGCAGTTCTTC. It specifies CATSDYQYNEQFF.

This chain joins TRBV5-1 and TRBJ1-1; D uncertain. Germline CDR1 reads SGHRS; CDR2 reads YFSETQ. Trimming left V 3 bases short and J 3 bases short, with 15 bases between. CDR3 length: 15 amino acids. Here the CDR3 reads CASSSATGLDTEAFF. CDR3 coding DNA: TGCGCCAGCAGCTCGGCTACTGGTTTGGACACTGAAGCTTTCTTT.

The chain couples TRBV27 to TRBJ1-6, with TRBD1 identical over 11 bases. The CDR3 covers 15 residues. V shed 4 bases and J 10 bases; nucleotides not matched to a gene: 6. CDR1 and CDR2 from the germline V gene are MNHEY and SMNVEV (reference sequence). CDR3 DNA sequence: TGTGCCAGCAGTTCTGGGACAGGGGGTCGGTCACCCCTCCACTTT. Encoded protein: CASSSGTGGRSPLHF.

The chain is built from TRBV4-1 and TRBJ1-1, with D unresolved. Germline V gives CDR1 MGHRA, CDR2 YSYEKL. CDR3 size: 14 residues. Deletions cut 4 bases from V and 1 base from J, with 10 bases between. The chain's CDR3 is CASSRGSENTEAFF. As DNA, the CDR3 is TGCGCCAGCAGCCGTGGATCGGAGAACACTGAAGCTTTCTTT.